This T cell receptor (beta chain) was recovered during a study of blood T cell repertoires in COVID-19. For the study at large: The United States, Italy and Spain were the sources of the acute and convalescent COVID-19 samples. PBMCs, B-cell-depleted T cells, or T cells provided the cDNA or gDNA that made up the material.

Looked up from germline, CDR1 is SNHLY and CDR2 is FYNNEI. The V end lost 7 bases, the J end lost 0 bases, and 13 bases lay between the germline ends. The CDR3 loop spans 16 amino acids. Authors' data handling: Reference gene primer amplification gave nucleated cell count estimates. Measured with immunoSEQ multiplex PCR; TCRdb has only the in-frame clones, and not every one. The D gene and trimming were derived from the DNA, and the V and J assignments and clone size from that table. This sample has under 250,000 clones; 83% occur once, and the top ten carry roughly 2.7%. The chain has TRBV2 and TRBJ1-6; no reliable D call. The sequence was obtained from a middle-aged woman with active or convalescent COVID-19. The sequenced material came from peripheral blood. The CDR3 loop is CASTTAGSSYNSPLHF. In DNA, the CDR3 is TGTGCCAGCACAACCGCGGGAAGCTCCTATAATTCACCCCTCCACTTT.